A single sample is the source of the 2 T cell receptor beta chains below, sequenced in a study of T cell responses to AZD1222 COVID-19 vaccine. The assay was immunoSEQ multiplex PCR, and TCRdb's table has in-frame clones only and misses some. The sample has about 97,000 clones, about 86% seen once. Specimen: peripheral blood, collected on day 0 of AZD1222 vaccination. The receptors were gathered from an adult in good health.

This clone was observed a few times. The chain uses TRBV7-9 and TRBJ1-4; 8 bases line up with TRBD1. CDR1 and CDR2 from the germline V gene are SEHNR and FQNEAQ (reference sequence). The CDR3 has 14 amino acids. The J segment lost 5 bases and the V segment lost 5 bases, leaving 4 bases of the junction unmatched. The CDR3 DNA is TGTGCCAGCAGCCTTAGGACAGGGAATGAAAAACTGTTTTTT. Translation: CASSLRTGNEKLFF.

This clone was observed once. The rearrangement links TRBV7-2 to TRBJ2-7; 10 positions match TRBD1. Trimming removed 1 base from V and 12 bases from J; junction bases left unmatched: 3. This CDR3 has 12 residues. Germline values: CDR1 SGHTA, CDR2 FQGNSA. CDR3 sequence: CASSLVGQGLYF. The CDR3 nucleotides read TGTGCCAGCAGCTTAGTGGGACAGGGGTTGTACTTC. Variable domain in full (rest from reference TRBV7-2 and TRBJ2-7): GAGVSQSPSNKVTEKGKDVELRCDPISGHTALYWYRQSLGQGLEFLIYFQGNSAPDKSGLPSDRFSAERTGGSVSTLTIQRTQQEDSAVYLCASSLVGQGLYFGPGTRLTVT.